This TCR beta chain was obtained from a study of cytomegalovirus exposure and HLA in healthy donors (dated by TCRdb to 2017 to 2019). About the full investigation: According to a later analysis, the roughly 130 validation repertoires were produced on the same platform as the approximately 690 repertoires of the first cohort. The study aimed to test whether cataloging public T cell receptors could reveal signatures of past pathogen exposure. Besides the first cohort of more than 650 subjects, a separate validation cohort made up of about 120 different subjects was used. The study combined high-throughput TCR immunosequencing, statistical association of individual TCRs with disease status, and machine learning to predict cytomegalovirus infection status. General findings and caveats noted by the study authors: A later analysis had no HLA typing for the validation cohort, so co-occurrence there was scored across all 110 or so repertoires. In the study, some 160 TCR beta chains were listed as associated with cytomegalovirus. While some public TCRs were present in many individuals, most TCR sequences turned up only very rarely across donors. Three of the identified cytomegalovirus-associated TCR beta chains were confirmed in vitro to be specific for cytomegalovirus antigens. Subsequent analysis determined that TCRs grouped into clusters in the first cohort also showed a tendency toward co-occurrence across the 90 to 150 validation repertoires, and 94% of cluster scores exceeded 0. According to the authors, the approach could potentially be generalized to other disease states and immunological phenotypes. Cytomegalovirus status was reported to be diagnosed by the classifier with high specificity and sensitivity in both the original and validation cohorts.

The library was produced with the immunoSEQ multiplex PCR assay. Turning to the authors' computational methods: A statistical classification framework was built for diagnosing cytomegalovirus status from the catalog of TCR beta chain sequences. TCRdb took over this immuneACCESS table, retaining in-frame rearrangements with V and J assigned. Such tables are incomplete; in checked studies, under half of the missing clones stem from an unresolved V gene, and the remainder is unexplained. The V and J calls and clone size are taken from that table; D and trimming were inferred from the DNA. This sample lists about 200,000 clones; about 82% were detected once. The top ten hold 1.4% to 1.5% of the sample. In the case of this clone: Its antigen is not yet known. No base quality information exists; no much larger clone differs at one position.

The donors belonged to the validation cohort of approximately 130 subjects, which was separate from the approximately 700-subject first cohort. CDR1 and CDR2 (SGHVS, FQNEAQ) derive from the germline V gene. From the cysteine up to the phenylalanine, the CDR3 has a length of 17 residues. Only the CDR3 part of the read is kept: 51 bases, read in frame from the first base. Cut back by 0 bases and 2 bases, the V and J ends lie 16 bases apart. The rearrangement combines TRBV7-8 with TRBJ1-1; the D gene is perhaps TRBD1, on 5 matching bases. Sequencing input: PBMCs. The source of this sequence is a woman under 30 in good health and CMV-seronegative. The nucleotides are TGTGCCAGCAGCTTAGCGCTCCTCGGCAGGGATAACACTGAAGCTTTCTTT. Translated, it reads CASSLALLGRDNTEAFF. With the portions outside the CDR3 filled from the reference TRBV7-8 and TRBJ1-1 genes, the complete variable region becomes GAGVSQSPRYKVAKRGQDVALRCDPISGHVSLFWYQQALGQGPEFLTYFQNEAQLDKSGLPSDRFFAERPEGSVSTLKIQRTQQEDSAVYLCASSLALLGRDNTEAFFGQGTRLTVV.